Sequencing of this T cell receptor beta chain was carried out in a study of blood T cells in healthy people across ages. A sample-barcoded 5' primer and a J-beta primer mix were used in a second PCR of roughly 7 to 11 cycles. Tagging of each cDNA molecule was performed by a template-switch adaptor with 12 random nucleotides. The yield of each sample was at least 2.5 million CDR3-containing paired-end reads. Using its own MiXCR run on the 5' RACE reads, TCRdb lists one record per CDR3 protein. The sample consists of 800,000 to 950,000 distinct CDR3 sequences, roughly 50% of them appearing once. The V and J ends lost 7 bases and 1 base respectively, with 11 bases between them. Looked up from germline, CDR1 is SQVTM and CDR2 is ANQGSEA. There are 12 residues in the CDR3. The donors, all healthy, were Caucasians living in Russia, aged roughly 6 to 90. Isolated PBMCs totaled at least 6 million in each sample.

Sequenced input: blood. The TCR was taken from a man aged 30 to 39 in good health. The rearrangement uses TRBV29-1 and TRBJ2-7; D may be TRBD2 (6 bases). The CDR3 loop reads CSGWDSSYEQYF. The CDR3 DNA sequence: TGCAGCGGCTGGGACTCTTCCTACGAGCAGTACTTC.